These T cell receptor beta chains were read from a single sample in a study of PD-L1 blockade in urothelial cancer. Measured with immunoSEQ multiplex PCR; TCRdb has only the in-frame clones, and not every one. Of 100,000 to 150,000 clones in the sample, roughly 84% are singletons; the top ten hold around 3.2%. The source material was PBMCs, sampled around atezolizumab (anti-PD-L1) treatment. Receptors originate from a man in his fifties with urothelial cancer. Each CDR3 is given with its conserved first and last residue. Each record gives: D gene, J gene, V gene, CDR3 length, clone size, CDR3 protein, CDR3 DNA. The D gene is left open where the match is weak. Some rows mark clone size as missing; the rest say once, few, many or name a class of expanded clone.

d_gene: .; j_gene: TRBJ1-4; v_gene: TRBV30; len: 13; abundance: .; CDR3aa: CAWTSGIRKRLFF; CDR3nt: TGTGCCTGGACCTCAGGCATCCGAAAGAGACTGTTTTTT
d_gene: .; j_gene: TRBJ2-2; v_gene: TRBV19; len: 13; abundance: .; CDR3aa: CASIPHPTGELFF; CDR3nt: TGTGCCAGTATCCCACATCCCACCGGGGAGCTGTTTTTT
d_gene: TRBD2; j_gene: TRBJ2-5; v_gene: TRBV10-3; len: 15; abundance: .; CDR3aa: CAISSGTSGKETQYF; CDR3nt: TGTGCCATCAGTTCCGGGACTAGCGGGAAAGAGACCCAGTACTTC
d_gene: .; j_gene: TRBJ2-2; v_gene: TRBV4-2; len: 14; abundance: .; CDR3aa: CASSRNREPGELFF; CDR3nt: TGTGCCAGCAGCCGGAACAGGGAACCCGGGGAGCTGTTTTTT
d_gene: .; j_gene: TRBJ2-1; v_gene: TRBV7-2; len: 14; abundance: .; CDR3aa: CASSLLSMSFEQFF; CDR3nt: TGTGCCAGCAGCTTACTTAGCATGAGCTTTGAGCAGTTCTTC
d_gene: .; j_gene: TRBJ1-6; v_gene: TRBV21-1; len: 11; abundance: .; CDR3aa: CASSTISPLHF; CDR3nt: TGTGCCAGCAGCACCATTTCACCCCTCCACTTT
d_gene: .; j_gene: TRBJ1-4; v_gene: TRBV27; len: 12; abundance: .; CDR3aa: CASTSPGEKLFF; CDR3nt: TGTGCCAGCACCTCACCGGGTGAAAAACTGTTTTTT
d_gene: .; j_gene: TRBJ1-3; v_gene: TRBV21-1; len: 19; abundance: .; CDR3aa: CASSKGGCGTGESGNTIYF; CDR3nt: TGTGCCAGCAGCAAGGGAGGATGCGGGACAGGGGAGTCAGGAAACACCATATATTTT
d_gene: TRBD2; j_gene: TRBJ2-3; v_gene: TRBV5-4; len: 15; abundance: .; CDR3aa: CASSLRRESTDTQYF; CDR3nt: TGTGCCAGCAGCTTGAGGCGGGAGAGCACAGATACGCAGTATTTT
d_gene: .; j_gene: TRBJ2-7; v_gene: TRBV6-5; len: 15; abundance: .; CDR3aa: CASRRKAESTYEQYF; CDR3nt: TGTGCCAGCAGAAGAAAAGCGGAGTCTACCTACGAGCAGTACTTC
d_gene: .; j_gene: TRBJ2-7; v_gene: TRBV5-1; len: 15; abundance: few; CDR3aa: CASSLVPGASYEQYF; CDR3nt: TGCGCCAGCAGCTTGGTACCCGGTGCGAGTTACGAGCAGTACTTC
d_gene: TRBD2; j_gene: TRBJ2-7; v_gene: TRBV5-1; len: 15; abundance: .; CDR3aa: CASSPVASGIYEQYF; CDR3nt: TGCGCCAGCAGCCCAGTGGCTAGCGGGATATACGAGCAGTACTTC
d_gene: .; j_gene: TRBJ1-1; v_gene: TRBV18; len: 15; abundance: .; CDR3aa: CASSPRAGTNTEAFF; CDR3nt: TGTGCCAGCTCACCGAGGGCAGGTACGAACACTGAAGCTTTCTTT
d_gene: TRBD2; j_gene: TRBJ2-1; v_gene: TRBV27; len: 14; abundance: once; CDR3aa: CASSLLGLADEQFF; CDR3nt: TGTGCCAGCAGTTTATTGGGACTAGCTGATGAGCAGTTCTTC
d_gene: TRBD1; j_gene: TRBJ1-5; v_gene: TRBV7-9; len: 15; abundance: .; CDR3aa: CASSWGTGGNQPQHF; CDR3nt: TGTGCCAGCAGCTGGGGGACAGGGGGAAATCAGCCCCAGCATTTT
d_gene: .; j_gene: TRBJ2-1; v_gene: TRBV9; len: 14; abundance: .; CDR3aa: CASSGGREWNEQFF; CDR3nt: TGTGCCAGCAGCGGGGGGCGGGAGTGGAATGAGCAGTTCTTC
d_gene: .; j_gene: TRBJ2-2; v_gene: TRBV9; len: 17; abundance: .; CDR3aa: CASSVAGSPRGTGELFF; CDR3nt: TGTGCCAGCAGCGTAGCTGGAAGCCCCCGAGGAACCGGGGAGCTGTTTTTT
d_gene: .; j_gene: TRBJ1-6; v_gene: TRBV7-8; len: 14; abundance: .; CDR3aa: CASSLNYNNSPLHF; CDR3nt: TGTGCCAGCAGCTTAAATTACAATAATTCACCCCTCCACTTT
d_gene: .; j_gene: TRBJ2-1; v_gene: TRBV6-5; len: 15; abundance: once; CDR3aa: CASSRTLSSYNEQFF; CDR3nt: TGTGCCAGCAGCCGGACTCTCAGCTCCTACAATGAGCAGTTCTTC
d_gene: .; j_gene: TRBJ2-1; v_gene: TRBV7-7; len: 13; abundance: .; CDR3aa: CASSLRSYNEQFF; CDR3nt: TGTGCTAGCAGCTTACGGAGTTACAATGAGCAGTTCTTC
d_gene: TRBD1; j_gene: TRBJ2-7; v_gene: TRBV6-5; len: 15; abundance: .; CDR3aa: CASSYSNRGRYEQYF; CDR3nt: TGTGCCAGCAGTTACTCGAACAGGGGGCGATACGAGCAGTACTTC
d_gene: TRBD2; j_gene: TRBJ2-1; v_gene: TRBV10-2; len: 17; abundance: .; CDR3aa: CASSEFPSGDSYNEQFF; CDR3nt: TGCGCCAGCAGTGAGTTTCCTAGCGGGGACTCCTACAATGAGCAGTTCTTC
d_gene: .; j_gene: TRBJ1-1; v_gene: TRBV7-9; len: 14; abundance: .; CDR3aa: CASSLARENTEAFF; CDR3nt: TGTGCCAGCAGCTTAGCCAGGGAGAACACTGAAGCTTTCTTT
d_gene: .; j_gene: TRBJ1-1; v_gene: TRBV15; len: 13; abundance: .; CDR3aa: CATSTKRGSEAFF; CDR3nt: TGTGCCACCAGCACAAAGAGAGGTTCTGAAGCTTTCTTT
d_gene: .; j_gene: TRBJ2-3; v_gene: TRBV5-8; len: 17; abundance: .; CDR3aa: CASSLATSTTSTDTQYF; CDR3nt: TGTGCCAGCAGCTTGGCCACGAGCACCACTAGCACAGATACGCAGTATTTT
d_gene: .; j_gene: TRBJ2-3; v_gene: TRBV18; len: 13; abundance: .; CDR3aa: CASFQTSTDTQYF; CDR3nt: TGTGCCAGCTTTCAGACAAGCACAGATACGCAGTATTTT
d_gene: .; j_gene: TRBJ2-1; v_gene: TRBV9; len: 15; abundance: .; CDR3aa: CASSVDRLSYNEQFF; CDR3nt: TGTGCCAGCAGCGTAGATCGACTTTCCTACAATGAGCAGTTCTTC
d_gene: TRBD2; j_gene: TRBJ2-1; v_gene: TRBV28; len: 18; abundance: .; CDR3aa: CASSLWGGKLSSYNEQFF; CDR3nt: TGTGCCAGCAGTTTATGGGGGGGGAAACTCAGCTCCTACAATGAGCAGTTCTTC
d_gene: .; j_gene: TRBJ1-3; v_gene: TRBV28; len: 15; abundance: .; CDR3aa: CASSFMRTSGNTIYF; CDR3nt: TGTGCCAGCAGTTTTATGAGGACTTCTGGAAACACCATATATTTT
d_gene: TRBD1; j_gene: TRBJ2-3; v_gene: TRBV5-5; len: 16; abundance: once; CDR3aa: CASSQGQGRVTDTQYF; CDR3nt: TGTGCCAGCAGCCAGGGACAGGGACGGGTCACAGATACGCAGTATTTT
d_gene: TRBD2; j_gene: TRBJ2-1; v_gene: TRBV4-2; len: 16; abundance: .; CDR3aa: CASSQGPGLANNEQFF; CDR3nt: TGTGCCAGCAGCCAAGGTCCGGGACTAGCTAACAATGAGCAGTTCTTC
d_gene: TRBD1; j_gene: TRBJ2-1; v_gene: TRBV5-8; len: 17; abundance: .; CDR3aa: CASSSDRTGGSYNEQFF; CDR3nt: TGTGCCAGCAGCTCGGACCGGACAGGGGGCTCCTACAATGAGCAGTTCTTC
d_gene: TRBD2; j_gene: TRBJ2-1; v_gene: TRBV28; len: 16; abundance: .; CDR3aa: CASNSGSRVSRNEQFF; CDR3nt: TGTGCCAGCAATAGCGGGAGTAGGGTAAGCAGGAATGAGCAGTTCTTC
d_gene: .; j_gene: TRBJ2-7; v_gene: TRBV30; len: 11; abundance: .; CDR3aa: CAWSSFSEQYF; CDR3nt: TGTGCCTGGAGTTCGTTCAGCGAGCAGTACTTC
d_gene: .; j_gene: TRBJ2-7; v_gene: TRBV28; len: 14; abundance: .; CDR3aa: CASSLLAREYEQYF; CDR3nt: TGTGCCAGCAGTTTATTAGCCAGGGAATACGAGCAGTACTTC
d_gene: TRBD1; j_gene: TRBJ1-4; v_gene: TRBV5-1; len: 14; abundance: .; CDR3aa: CASSGQGGGEKLFF; CDR3nt: TGCGCCAGCAGCGGACAGGGTGGGGGAGAAAAACTGTTTTTT
d_gene: .; j_gene: TRBJ2-7; v_gene: TRBV18; len: 14; abundance: .; CDR3aa: CASSPLAESVEQYF; CDR3nt: TGTGCCAGCTCACCATTGGCGGAGAGTGTCGAGCAGTACTTC
d_gene: .; j_gene: TRBJ2-1; v_gene: TRBV5-1; len: 15; abundance: .; CDR3aa: CASSLGTPTIGEQFF; CDR3nt: TGCGCCAGCAGCTTGGGGACTCCCACCATAGGGGAGCAGTTCTTC
d_gene: .; j_gene: TRBJ1-2; v_gene: TRBV9; len: 14; abundance: .; CDR3aa: CASSVVAGAYGYTF; CDR3nt: TGTGCCAGCAGCGTAGTAGCAGGGGCCTATGGCTACACCTTC
d_gene: .; j_gene: TRBJ2-7; v_gene: TRBV6-5; len: 14; abundance: .; CDR3aa: CASSYGWGGSGQYF; CDR3nt: TGTGCCAGCAGTTACGGATGGGGGGGCTCAGGGCAGTACTTC
d_gene: .; j_gene: TRBJ2-3; v_gene: TRBV18; len: 18; abundance: .; CDR3aa: CASSPDDPATDSRDTQYF; CDR3nt: TGTGCCAGCTCCCCCGACGATCCGGCCACGGACAGCAGGGATACGCAGTATTTT
d_gene: .; j_gene: TRBJ1-2; v_gene: TRBV5-1; len: 13; abundance: .; CDR3aa: CASSLNSVYGYTF; CDR3nt: TGCGCCAGCAGCTTAAACTCGGTTTATGGCTACACCTTC
d_gene: .; j_gene: TRBJ2-1; v_gene: TRBV19; len: 16; abundance: .; CDR3aa: CASSIDRTGGADEQFF; CDR3nt: TGTGCCAGTAGTATAGATCGTACCGGTGGGGCCGATGAGCAGTTCTTC
d_gene: TRBD2; j_gene: TRBJ2-3; v_gene: TRBV19; len: 16; abundance: .; CDR3aa: CASSKGTSGPPDTQYF; CDR3nt: TGTGCCAGTAGTAAAGGGACTAGCGGCCCGCCGGATACGCAGTATTTT
d_gene: .; j_gene: TRBJ1-2; v_gene: TRBV27; len: 13; abundance: .; CDR3aa: CASSLSGARGYTF; CDR3nt: TGTGCCAGCAGTTTATCGGGGGCACGAGGCTACACCTTC